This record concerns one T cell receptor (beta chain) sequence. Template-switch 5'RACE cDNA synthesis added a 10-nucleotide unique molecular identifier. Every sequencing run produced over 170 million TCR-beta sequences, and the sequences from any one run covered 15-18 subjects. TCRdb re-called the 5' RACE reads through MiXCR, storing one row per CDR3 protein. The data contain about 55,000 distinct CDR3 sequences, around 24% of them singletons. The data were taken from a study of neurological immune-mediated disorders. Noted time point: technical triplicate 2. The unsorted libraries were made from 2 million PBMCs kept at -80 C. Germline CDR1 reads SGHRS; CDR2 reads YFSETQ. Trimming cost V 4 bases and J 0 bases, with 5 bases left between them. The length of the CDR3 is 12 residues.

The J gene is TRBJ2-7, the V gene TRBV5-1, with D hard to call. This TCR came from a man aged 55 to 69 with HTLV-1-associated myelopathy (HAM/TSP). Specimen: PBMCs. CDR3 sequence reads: CASSLNSYEQYF. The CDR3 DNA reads TGCGCCAGCAGCCTTAACTCCTACGAGCAGTACTTC.